The sequence of this T cell receptor beta chain was determined in a study of cytomegalovirus exposure and HLA in healthy donors. Whole-study findings and limits: In an earlier analysis, in several hundred donors, most V segments appeared productive either ~87% or ~30% of the time. Association of a missense DCLRE1C variant with TCR beta V- and J-gene trimming was reported in a later analysis. 87-base-pair reads could not separate some V segments, including TRBV6-2 and TRBV6-3.

For this clone: What it binds is not known.

Germline V gene lookup returns CDR1 SGHRS and CDR2 YFSETQ. J lost 2 bases, V lost 7 bases, and 8 bases had no gene match. The CDR3 covers 14 residues. With 60 Vbeta and 13 Jbeta primers, the PCR was carried out. Only in-frame clones appear in the TCRdb table, and some are missing; sequencing was by immunoSEQ multiplex PCR. The sample includes 55,000 to 80,000 clones, around 64% seen only once; the top ten take 20% to 25%. This chain links TRBV5-1 with TRBJ2-5; 7 bases fit TRBD1. Sequenced sample: PBMCs. The clonotype was recovered from a man between 35 and 55 years old in good health and CMV-seropositive. The CDR3 reads CASRGTVSQETQYF. The CDR3 coding sequence is TGCGCCAGCCGAGGGACAGTTTCACAAGAGACCCAGTACTTC.